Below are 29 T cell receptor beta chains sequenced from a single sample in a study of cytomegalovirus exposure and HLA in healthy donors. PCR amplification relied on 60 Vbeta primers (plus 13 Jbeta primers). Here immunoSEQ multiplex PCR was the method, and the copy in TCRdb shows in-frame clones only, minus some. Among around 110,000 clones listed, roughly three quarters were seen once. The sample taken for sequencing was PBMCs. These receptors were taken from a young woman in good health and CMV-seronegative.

CDR3 coding DNA: TGCGCCAGCAGCTTGGAATCTTACGACAGTCGCTACGAGCAGTACTTC. Translation gives CASSLESYDSRYEQYF. The gene calls are TRBV5-1 and TRBJ2-7, with D perhaps matching TRBD1 (5 bases). The germline gives CDR1 SGHRS, CDR2 YFSETQ. Deletions cut 0 bases from V and 3 bases from J, with 16 bases between. CDR3 length: 16 residues.

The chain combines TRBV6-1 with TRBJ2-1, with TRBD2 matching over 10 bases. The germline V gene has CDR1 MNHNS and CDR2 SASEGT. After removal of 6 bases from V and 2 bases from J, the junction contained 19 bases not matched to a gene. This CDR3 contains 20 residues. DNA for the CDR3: TGTGCCAGCAGGGAAACCGGGACTAGCGCAAAACGGATCCCCTACAATGAGCAGTTCTTC. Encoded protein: CASRETGTSAKRIPYNEQFF.

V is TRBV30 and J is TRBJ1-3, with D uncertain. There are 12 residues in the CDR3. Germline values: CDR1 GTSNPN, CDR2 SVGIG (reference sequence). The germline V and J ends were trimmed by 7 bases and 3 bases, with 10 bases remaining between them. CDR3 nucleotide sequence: TGTGCCTCAATGACTGTTGGAAACACCATATATTTT. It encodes CASMTVGNTIYF.

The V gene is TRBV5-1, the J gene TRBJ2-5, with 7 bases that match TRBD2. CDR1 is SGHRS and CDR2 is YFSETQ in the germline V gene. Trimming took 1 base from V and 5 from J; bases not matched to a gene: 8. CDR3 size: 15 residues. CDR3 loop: CASSLSSGSPETQYF. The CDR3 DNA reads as TGCGCCAGCAGCTTGTCTAGCGGTTCCCCTGAGACCCAGTACTTC.

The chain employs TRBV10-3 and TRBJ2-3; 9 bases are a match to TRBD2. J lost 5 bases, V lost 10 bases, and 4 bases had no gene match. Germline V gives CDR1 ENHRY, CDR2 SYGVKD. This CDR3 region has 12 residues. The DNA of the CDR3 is TGTGCCACCCTAGCGGGGAGAGATACGCAGTATTTT. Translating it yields CATLAGRDTQYF.

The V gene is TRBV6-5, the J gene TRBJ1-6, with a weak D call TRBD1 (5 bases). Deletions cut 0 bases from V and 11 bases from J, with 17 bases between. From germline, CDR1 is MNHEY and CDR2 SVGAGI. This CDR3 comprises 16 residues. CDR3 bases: TGTGCCAGCAGTTACTCCGGGGGAAGGATTTTGGCACCCCTCCACTTT. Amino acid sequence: CASSYSGGRILAPLHF.

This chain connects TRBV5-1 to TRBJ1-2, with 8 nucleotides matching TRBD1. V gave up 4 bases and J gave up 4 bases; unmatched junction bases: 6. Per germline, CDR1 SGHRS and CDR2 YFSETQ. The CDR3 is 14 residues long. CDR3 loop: CASSHGQGGYGYTF. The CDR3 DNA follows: TGCGCCAGCAGCCACGGACAGGGAGGCTATGGCTACACCTTC.

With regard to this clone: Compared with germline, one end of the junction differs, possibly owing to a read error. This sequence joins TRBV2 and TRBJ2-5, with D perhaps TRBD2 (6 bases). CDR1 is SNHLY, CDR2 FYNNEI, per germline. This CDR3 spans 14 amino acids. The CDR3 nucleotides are TGTGCCAGCAGTGAAACGGGGGTACGAGAGAGCCAGTACTTC. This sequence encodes CASSETGVRESQYF.

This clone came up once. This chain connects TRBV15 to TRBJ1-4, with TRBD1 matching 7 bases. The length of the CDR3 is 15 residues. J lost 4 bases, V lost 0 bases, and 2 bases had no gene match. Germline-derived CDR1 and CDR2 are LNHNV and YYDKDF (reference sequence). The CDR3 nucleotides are TGTGCCACCAGCAGAGACCCAGGGGGTAATGAAAAACTGTTTTTT. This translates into CATSRDPGGNEKLFF.

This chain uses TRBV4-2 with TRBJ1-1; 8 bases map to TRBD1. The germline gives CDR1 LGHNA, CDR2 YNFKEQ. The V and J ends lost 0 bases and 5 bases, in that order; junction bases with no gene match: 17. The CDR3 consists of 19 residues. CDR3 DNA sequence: TGTGCCAGCAGCCAAGATCTTCGGACAGGGAAGGTTGGGAGGACTGAAGCTTTCTTT. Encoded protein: CASSQDLRTGKVGRTEAFF.

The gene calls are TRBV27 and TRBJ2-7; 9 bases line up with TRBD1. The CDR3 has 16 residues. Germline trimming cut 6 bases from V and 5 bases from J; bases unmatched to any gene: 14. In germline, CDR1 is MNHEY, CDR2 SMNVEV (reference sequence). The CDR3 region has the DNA TGTGCCAGCAGGGCCCCCGGGACAGGGTCGATCAACGAGCAGTACTTC. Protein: CASRAPGTGSINEQYF.

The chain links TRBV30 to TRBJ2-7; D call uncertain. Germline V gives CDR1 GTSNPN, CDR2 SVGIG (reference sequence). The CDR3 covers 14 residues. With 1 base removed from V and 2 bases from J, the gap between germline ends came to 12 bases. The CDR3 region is CAWSGRVSPYEQYF. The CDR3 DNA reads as TGTGCCTGGAGTGGCCGGGTTAGTCCCTACGAGCAGTACTTC.

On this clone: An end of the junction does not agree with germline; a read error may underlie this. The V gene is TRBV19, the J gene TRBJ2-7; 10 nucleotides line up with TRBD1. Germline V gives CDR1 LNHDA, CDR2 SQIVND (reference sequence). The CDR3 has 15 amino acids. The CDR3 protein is CVSSIGQGVSYEQYF. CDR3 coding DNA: TGTGTCAGTAGTATCGGACAGGGGGTATCCTACGAGCAGTACTTC.

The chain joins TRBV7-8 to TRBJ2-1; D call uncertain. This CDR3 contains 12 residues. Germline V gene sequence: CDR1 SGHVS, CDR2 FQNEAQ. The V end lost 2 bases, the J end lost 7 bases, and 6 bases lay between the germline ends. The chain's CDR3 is CASSLSRNEQFF. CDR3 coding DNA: TGTGCCAGCAGCTTAAGCAGGAATGAGCAGTTCTTC. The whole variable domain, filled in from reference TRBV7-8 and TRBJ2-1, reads GAGVSQSPRYKVAKRGQDVALRCDPISGHVSLFWYQQALGQGPEFLTYFQNEAQLDKSGLPSDRFFAERPEGSVSTLKIQRTQQEDSAVYLCASSLSRNEQFFGPGTRLTVL.

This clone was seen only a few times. This chain's CDR3 is CASSFSLGEAYEQYF. In DNA form, the CDR3 reads TGCGCCAGCAGCTTTAGTCTAGGGGAGGCGTACGAGCAGTACTTC. The chain links TRBV5-1 to TRBJ2-7; a weak D match, TRBD2 (6 bases). This CDR3 region has 15 residues. CDR1 and CDR2 from the germline V gene are SGHRS and YFSETQ. The V end lost 2 bases, the J end lost 4 bases, and 16 bases lay between the germline ends. The entire variable domain, with the rest obtained from reference TRBV5-1 and TRBJ2-7, is as follows: KAGVTQTPRYLIKTRGQQVTLSCSPISGHRSVSWYQQTPGQGLQFLFEYFSETQRNKGNFPGRFSGRQFSNSRSEMNVSTLELGDSALYLCASSFSLGEAYEQYFGPGTRLTVT.

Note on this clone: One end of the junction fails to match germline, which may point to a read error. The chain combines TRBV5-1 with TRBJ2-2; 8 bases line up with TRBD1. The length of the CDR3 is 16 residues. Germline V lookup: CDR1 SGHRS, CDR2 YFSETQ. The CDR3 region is CASSSLGQGGTGELFF. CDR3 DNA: TGCGCCAGCAGCTCCCTCGGACAGGGCGGAACCGGGGAGTTGTTTTTT.

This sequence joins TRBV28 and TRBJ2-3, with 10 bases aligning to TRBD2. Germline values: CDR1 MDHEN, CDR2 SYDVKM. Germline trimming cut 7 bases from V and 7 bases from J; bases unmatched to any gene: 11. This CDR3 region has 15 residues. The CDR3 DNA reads TGTGCCAGCATGATGGTAGCGGGGGGAGGGAATACGCAGTATTTT. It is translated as CASMMVAGGGNTQYF.

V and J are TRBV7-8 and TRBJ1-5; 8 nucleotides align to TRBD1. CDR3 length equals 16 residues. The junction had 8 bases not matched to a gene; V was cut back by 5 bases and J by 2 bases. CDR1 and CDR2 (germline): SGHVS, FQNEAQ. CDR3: CASSRSWGQGNQPQHF. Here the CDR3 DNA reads TGTGCCAGCAGCAGATCCTGGGGACAGGGCAATCAGCCCCAGCATTTT.

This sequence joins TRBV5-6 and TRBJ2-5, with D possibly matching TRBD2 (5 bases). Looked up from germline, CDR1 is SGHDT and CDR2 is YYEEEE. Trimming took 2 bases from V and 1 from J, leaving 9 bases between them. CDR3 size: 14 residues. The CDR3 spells CASSFTGTQETQYF. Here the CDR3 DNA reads TGTGCCAGCAGCTTTACGGGAACCCAAGAGACCCAGTACTTC.

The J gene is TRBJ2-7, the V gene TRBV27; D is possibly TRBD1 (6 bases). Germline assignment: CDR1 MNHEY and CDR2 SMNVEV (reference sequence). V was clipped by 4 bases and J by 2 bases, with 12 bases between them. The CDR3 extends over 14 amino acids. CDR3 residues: CASSSQGPTYEQYF. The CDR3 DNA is TGTGCCAGCAGTTCGCAGGGGCCAACCTACGAGCAGTACTTC.

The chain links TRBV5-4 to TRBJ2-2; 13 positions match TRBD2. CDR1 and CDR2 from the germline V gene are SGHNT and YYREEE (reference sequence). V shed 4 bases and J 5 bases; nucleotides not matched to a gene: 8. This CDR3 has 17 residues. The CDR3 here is CASSPAPLAGGTGELFF. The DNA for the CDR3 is TGTGCCAGCAGCCCGGCCCCACTAGCGGGGGGGACCGGGGAGCTGTTTTTT.

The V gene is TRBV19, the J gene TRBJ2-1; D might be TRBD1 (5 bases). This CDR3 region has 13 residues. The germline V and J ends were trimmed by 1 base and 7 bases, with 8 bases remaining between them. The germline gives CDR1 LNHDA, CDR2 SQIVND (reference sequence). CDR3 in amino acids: CASSIVPGNEQFF. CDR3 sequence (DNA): TGTGCCAGTAGTATAGTACCAGGGAATGAGCAGTTCTTC.

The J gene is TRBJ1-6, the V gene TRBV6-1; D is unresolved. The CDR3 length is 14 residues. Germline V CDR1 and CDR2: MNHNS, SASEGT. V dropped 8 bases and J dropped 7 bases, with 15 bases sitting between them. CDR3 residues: CASVIPNGNSPLHF. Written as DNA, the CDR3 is TGTGCCAGCGTGATCCCCAACGGGAATTCACCCCTCCACTTT.

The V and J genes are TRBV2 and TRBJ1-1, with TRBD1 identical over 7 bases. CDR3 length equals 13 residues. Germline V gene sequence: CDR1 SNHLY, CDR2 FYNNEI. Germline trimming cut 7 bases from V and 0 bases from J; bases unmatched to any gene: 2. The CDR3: CASKGQMNTEAFF. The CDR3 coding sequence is TGTGCCAGCAAGGGACAGATGAACACTGAAGCTTTCTTT.

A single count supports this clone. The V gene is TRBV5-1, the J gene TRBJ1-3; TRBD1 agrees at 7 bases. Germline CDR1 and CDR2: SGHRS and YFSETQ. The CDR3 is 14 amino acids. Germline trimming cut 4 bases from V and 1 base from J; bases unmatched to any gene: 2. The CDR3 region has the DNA TGCGCCAGCAGCCAGGGGGTATCTGGAAACACCATATATTTT. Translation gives CASSQGVSGNTIYF.

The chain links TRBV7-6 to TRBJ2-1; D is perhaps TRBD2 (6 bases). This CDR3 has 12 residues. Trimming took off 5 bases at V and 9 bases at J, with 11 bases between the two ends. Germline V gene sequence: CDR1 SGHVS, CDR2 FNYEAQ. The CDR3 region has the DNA TGTGCCAGCAGCGCGGGGTTCACTGAGCAGTTCTTC. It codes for CASSAGFTEQFF.

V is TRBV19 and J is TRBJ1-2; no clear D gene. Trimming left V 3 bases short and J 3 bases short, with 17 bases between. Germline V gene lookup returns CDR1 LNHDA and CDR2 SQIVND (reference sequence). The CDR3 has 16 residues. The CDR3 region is CASSMVPGGIYYGYTF. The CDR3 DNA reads TGTGCCAGTAGTATGGTCCCGGGCGGGATATACTATGGCTACACCTTC.

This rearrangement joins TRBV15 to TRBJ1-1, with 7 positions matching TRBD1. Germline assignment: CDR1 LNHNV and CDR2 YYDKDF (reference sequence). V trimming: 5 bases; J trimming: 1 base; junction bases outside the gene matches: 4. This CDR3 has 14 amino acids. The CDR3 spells CATSLWTGNTEAFF. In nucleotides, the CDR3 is TGTGCCACCAGCTTATGGACAGGGAACACTGAAGCTTTCTTT.

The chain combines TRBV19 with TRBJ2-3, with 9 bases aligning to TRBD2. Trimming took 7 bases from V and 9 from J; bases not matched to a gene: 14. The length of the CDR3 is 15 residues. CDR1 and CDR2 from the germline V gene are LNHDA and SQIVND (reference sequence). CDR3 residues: CASTPAGGGKVTQYF. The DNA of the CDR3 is TGTGCCAGTACCCCAGCGGGGGGCGGCAAGGTCACGCAGTATTTT.